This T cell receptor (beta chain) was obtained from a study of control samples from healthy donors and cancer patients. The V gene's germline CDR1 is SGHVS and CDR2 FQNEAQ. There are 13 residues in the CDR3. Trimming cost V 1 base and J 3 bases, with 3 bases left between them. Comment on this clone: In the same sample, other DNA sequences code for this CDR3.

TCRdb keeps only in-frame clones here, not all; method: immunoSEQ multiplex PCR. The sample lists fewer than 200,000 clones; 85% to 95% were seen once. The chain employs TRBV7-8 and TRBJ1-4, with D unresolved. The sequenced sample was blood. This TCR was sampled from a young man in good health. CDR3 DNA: TGTGCCAGCAGCTTAGGTCCTAATGAAAAACTGTTTTTT. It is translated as CASSLGPNEKLFF. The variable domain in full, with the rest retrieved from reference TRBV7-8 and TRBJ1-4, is GAGVSQSPRYKVAKRGQDVALRCDPISGHVSLFWYQQALGQGPEFLTYFQNEAQLDKSGLPSDRFFAERPEGSVSTLKIQRTQQEDSAVYLCASSLGPNEKLFFGSGTQLSVL.